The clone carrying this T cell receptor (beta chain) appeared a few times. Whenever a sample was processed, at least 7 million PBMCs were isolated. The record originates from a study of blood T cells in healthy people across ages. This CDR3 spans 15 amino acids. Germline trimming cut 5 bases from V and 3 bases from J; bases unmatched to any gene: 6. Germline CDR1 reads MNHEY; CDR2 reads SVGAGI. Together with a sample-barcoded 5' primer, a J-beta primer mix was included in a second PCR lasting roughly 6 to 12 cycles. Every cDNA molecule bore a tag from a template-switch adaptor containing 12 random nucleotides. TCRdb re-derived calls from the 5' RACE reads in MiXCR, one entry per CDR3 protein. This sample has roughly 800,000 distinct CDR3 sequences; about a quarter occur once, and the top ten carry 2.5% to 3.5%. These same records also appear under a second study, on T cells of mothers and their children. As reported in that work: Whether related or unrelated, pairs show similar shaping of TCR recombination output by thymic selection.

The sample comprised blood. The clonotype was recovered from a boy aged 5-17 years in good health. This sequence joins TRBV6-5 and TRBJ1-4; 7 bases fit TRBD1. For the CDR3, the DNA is TGTGCCAGCAGTCGACCGGGACAGCCTAATGAAAAACTGTTTTTT. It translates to CASSRPGQPNEKLFF.